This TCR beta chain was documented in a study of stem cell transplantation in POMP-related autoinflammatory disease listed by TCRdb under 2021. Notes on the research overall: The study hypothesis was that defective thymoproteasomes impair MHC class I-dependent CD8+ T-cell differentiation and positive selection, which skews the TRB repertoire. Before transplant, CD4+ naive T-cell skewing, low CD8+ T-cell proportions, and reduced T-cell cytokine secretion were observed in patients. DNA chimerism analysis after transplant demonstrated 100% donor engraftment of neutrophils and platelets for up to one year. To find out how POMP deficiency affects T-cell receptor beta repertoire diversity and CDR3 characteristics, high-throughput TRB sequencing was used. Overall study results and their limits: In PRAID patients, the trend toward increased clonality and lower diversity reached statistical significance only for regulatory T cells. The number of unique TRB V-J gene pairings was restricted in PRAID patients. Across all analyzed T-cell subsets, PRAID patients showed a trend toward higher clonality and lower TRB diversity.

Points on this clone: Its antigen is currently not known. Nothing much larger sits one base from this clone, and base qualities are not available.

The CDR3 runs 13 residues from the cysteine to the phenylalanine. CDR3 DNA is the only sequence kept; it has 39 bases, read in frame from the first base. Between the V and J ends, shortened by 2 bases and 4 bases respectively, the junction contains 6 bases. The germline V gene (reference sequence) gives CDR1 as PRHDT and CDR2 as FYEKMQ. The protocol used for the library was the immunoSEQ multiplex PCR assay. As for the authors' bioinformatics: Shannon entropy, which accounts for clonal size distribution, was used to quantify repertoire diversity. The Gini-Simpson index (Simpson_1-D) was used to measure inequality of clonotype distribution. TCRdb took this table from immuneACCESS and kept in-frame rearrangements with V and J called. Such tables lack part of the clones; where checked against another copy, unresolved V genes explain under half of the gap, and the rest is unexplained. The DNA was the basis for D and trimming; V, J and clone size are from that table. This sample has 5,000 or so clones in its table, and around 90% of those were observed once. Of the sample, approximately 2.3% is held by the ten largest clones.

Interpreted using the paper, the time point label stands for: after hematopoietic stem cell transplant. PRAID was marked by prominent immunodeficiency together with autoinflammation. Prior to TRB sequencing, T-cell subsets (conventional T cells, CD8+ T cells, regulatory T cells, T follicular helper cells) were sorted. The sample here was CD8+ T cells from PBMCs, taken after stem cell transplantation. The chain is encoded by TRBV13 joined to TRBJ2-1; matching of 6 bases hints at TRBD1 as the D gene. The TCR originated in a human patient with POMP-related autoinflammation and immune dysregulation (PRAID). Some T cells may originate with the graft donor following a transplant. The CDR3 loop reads CASSLQGYNEQFF. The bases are TGTGCCAGCAGCTTACAGGGGTACAATGAGCAGTTCTTC.